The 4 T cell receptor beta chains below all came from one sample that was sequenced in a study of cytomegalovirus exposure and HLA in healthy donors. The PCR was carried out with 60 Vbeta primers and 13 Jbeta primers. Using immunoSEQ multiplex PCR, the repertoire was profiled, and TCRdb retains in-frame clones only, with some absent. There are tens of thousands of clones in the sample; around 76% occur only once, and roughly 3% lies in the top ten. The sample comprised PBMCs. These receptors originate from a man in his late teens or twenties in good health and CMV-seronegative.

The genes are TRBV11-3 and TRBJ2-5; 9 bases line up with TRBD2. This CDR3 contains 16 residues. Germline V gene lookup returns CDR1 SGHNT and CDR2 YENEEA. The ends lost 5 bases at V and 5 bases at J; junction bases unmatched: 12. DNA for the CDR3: TGTGCCAGCAGCCCGTCGGCGGGGGGGCATGGTGAGACCCAGTACTTC. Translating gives CASSPSAGGHGETQYF.

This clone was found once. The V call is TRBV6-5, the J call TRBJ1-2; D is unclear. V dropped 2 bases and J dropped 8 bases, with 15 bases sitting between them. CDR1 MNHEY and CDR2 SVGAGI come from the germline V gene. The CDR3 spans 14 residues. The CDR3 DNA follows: TGTGCCAGCAGTTACGCGGCAGCGGGCATCGGCTACACCTTC. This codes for CASSYAAAGIGYTF.

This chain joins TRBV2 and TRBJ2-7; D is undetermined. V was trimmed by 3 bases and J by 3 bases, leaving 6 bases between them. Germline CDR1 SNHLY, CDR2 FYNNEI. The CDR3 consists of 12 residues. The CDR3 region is CASSEVGYEQYV. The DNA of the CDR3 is TGTGCCAGCAGTGAGGTGGGCTACGAGCAGTACGTC.

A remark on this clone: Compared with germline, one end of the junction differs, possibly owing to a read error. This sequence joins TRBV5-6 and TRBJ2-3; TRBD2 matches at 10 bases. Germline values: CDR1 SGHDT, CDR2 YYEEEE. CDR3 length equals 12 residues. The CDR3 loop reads CASSVGTSEGDF. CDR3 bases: TGTGCCAGCAGCGTGGGGACTAGCGAAGGGGATTTT.